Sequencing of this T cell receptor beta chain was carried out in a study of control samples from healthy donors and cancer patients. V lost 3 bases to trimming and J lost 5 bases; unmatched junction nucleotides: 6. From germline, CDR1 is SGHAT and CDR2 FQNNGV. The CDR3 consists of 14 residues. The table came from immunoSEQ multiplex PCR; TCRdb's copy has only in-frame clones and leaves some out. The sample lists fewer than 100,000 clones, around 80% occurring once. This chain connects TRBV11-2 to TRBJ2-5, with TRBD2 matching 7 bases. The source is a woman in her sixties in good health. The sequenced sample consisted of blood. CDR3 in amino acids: CASSFTSAAETQYF. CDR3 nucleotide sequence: TGTGCCAGCAGCTTTACTAGCGCGGCGGAGACCCAGTACTTC. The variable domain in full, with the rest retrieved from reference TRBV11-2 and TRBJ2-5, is EAGVAQSPRYKIIEKRQSVAFWCNPISGHATLYWYQQILGQGPKLLIQFQNNGVVDDSQLPKDRFSAERLKGVDSTLKIQPAKLEDSAVYLCASSFTSAAETQYFGPGTRLLVL.